What follows are 24 T cell receptor beta chains derived from one specimen sequenced in a study of blood T cell repertoires in COVID-19. Clones were read by immunoSEQ multiplex PCR, and TCRdb kept only the in-frame ones, dropping some. The sample holds roughly 210,000 clones, approximately 90% seen once. Material for sequencing was peripheral blood. All receptors come from a man between 65 and 85 years old with acute or convalescent COVID-19.

The chain uses TRBV18 and TRBJ1-1; D is unresolved. The CDR3 runs to 14 residues. Trimming pared 2 bases from V and 2 bases from J, leaving 9 bases between. CDR1 and CDR2 from the germline V gene are KGHSH and LQKENI. CDR3 sequence: CASSPMQENTEAFF. For the CDR3, the DNA is TGTGCCAGCTCACCAATGCAGGAAAACACTGAAGCTTTCTTT. The whole variable domain, remainder taken from reference TRBV18 and TRBJ1-1, is NAGVMQNPRHLVRRRGQEARLRCSPMKGHSHVYWYRQLPEEGLKFMVYLQKENIIDESGMPKERFSAEFPKEGPSILRIQQVVRGDSAAYFCASSPMQENTEAFFGQGTRLTVV.

V is TRBV12-5 and J is TRBJ1-5; perhaps TRBD1 as D (5 bases). This CDR3 region has 17 residues. Germline CDR1 LGHNT, CDR2 FRNRAP. V lost 2 bases to trimming and J lost 4 bases, with 18 bases between them. CDR3 nucleotides: TGTGCTAGTGGTTTGTGGACAAACGGCCGGGTAAATCAGCCCCAGCATTTT. This sequence encodes CASGLWTNGRVNQPQHF.

The chain employs TRBV28 and TRBJ1-2; a possible D gene is TRBD1 (5 bases). The CDR3 runs to 14 residues. CDR1 MDHEN and CDR2 SYDVKM come from the germline V gene. With 4 bases removed from V and 4 bases from J, the gap between germline ends came to 13 bases. In nucleotides, the CDR3 is TGTGCCAGCAGTTCACCAGACAGAACCTATGGCTACACCTTC. This codes for CASSSPDRTYGYTF.

This chain joins TRBV30 and TRBJ2-1, with TRBD2 matching over 8 bases. The CDR3 runs 14 residues. J was trimmed by 10 bases and V by 4 bases; bases with no gene match: 12. CDR1 GTSNPN and CDR2 SVGIG come from the germline V gene (reference sequence). This CDR3 is CAWKAGAPPKEQFF. The CDR3 region has the DNA TGTGCCTGGAAAGCGGGAGCCCCCCCCAAGGAGCAGTTCTTC.

The chain recombines TRBV11-2 with TRBJ2-2; 7 bases are shared with TRBD1. J lost 2 bases, V lost 7 bases, and 7 bases had no gene match. Germline CDR1 SGHAT, CDR2 FQNNGV. The CDR3 runs to 15 residues. CDR3 nucleotide sequence: TGTGCCAGCACCCCCGGGACAGTAAACACCGGGGAGCTGTTTTTT. This gives the protein CASTPGTVNTGELFF.

This chain uses TRBV12-5 with TRBJ1-5; 7 nucleotides match TRBD1. In germline, CDR1 is LGHNT, CDR2 FRNRAP. The CDR3 contains 13 residues. Losses at the gene ends were 5 bases for V and 7 bases for J; bases not matched to a gene: 5. The CDR3 spells CASGRGLQQPQHF. CDR3 in DNA: TGTGCTAGTGGTAGGGGGCTCCAACAGCCCCAGCATTTT.

J is TRBJ2-7 and V is TRBV10-3; tentatively, D is TRBD1 (5 bases). Trimming took 3 bases from V and 3 from J, leaving 15 bases between them. Germline CDR1 is ENHRY and CDR2 is SYGVKD. The CDR3 runs 15 residues. CDR3 sequence (DNA): TGTGCCATCAGTGACCTAGACAGAAATAACTACGAGCAGTACTTC. Amino acid sequence: CAISDLDRNNYEQYF.

The genes are TRBV5-8 and TRBJ2-1; 8 bases match TRBD1. Germline values: CDR1 SGHTS, CDR2 YDEGEE. The CDR3 loop spans 12 amino acids. The trim removed 3 bases at V and 12 bases at J, leaving 5 bases unmatched. In DNA, the CDR3 is TGTGCCAGCAGCTCAGGGGGCGGCGGGCAGTTCTTC. Residues: CASSSGGGGQFF.

The chain is built from TRBV18 and TRBJ1-3; TRBD1 matches 7 bases. J was trimmed by 0 bases and V by 5 bases; bases with no gene match: 13. Germline CDR1 KGHSH, CDR2 LQKENI. The CDR3 totals 18 residues. CDR3 in DNA: TGTGCCAGCTCATCACTCGGTGGACAGGCGAGCTCTGGAAACACCATATATTTT. Translating it yields CASSSLGGQASSGNTIYF.

V usage is TRBV21-1 and J usage is TRBJ1-2; TRBD1 is the table's D call, not checked against the DNA. TRBV21-1 is deemed a pseudogene. This CDR3 region has 14 residues. CDR3 DNA sequence: TGTGCCAGCAGCAGAGGACAGGGCCGGTATGGCTACACCTTC. The encoded protein is CASSRGQGRYGYTF.

The V and J genes are TRBV27 and TRBJ2-3; 10 nucleotides match TRBD2. The ends lost 7 bases at V and 3 bases at J; junction bases unmatched: 13. The CDR3 is 17 amino acids. Germline-derived CDR1 and CDR2 are MNHEY and SMNVEV (reference sequence). Here the CDR3 reads CASKSTSGYRGTDTQYF. CDR3 nucleotide sequence: TGTGCCAGCAAATCGACTAGCGGGTATAGAGGGACAGATACGCAGTATTTT.

The chain links TRBV7-2 to TRBJ1-1, with unresolved D. CDR1 and CDR2 from the germline V gene are SGHTA and FQGNSA. This CDR3 contains 11 residues. V gave up 5 bases and J gave up 5 bases, with 6 bases separating them. In DNA, the CDR3 is TGTGCCAGCAGCAGGGAGACTGAAGCTTTCTTT. Its translation: CASSRETEAFF.

The chain is built from TRBV18 and TRBJ2-5; maybe TRBD2 (5 bases). Germline V gene lookup returns CDR1 KGHSH and CDR2 LQKENI. The CDR3 runs 17 residues. Trimming took 1 base from V and 4 from J, leaving 19 bases between them. CDR3 loop: CASSPLAGGNARETQYF. In DNA, the CDR3 is TGTGCCAGCTCACCACTTGCGGGCGGTAATGCACGAGAGACCCAGTACTTC.

The chain carries TRBV11-1 and TRBJ2-3; 8 bases are shared with TRBD2. The germline V gene encodes CDR1 SGHAT and CDR2 FQDESV (reference sequence). CDR3 length: 15 amino acids. V was clipped by 5 bases and J by 9 bases; unmatched bases: 13. The chain's CDR3 is CASSRGGGTSRTQYF. For the CDR3, the DNA is TGTGCCAGCAGCCGGGGGGGCGGGACCTCGAGGACGCAGTATTTT.

This chain uses TRBV6-5 with TRBJ1-6; D is perhaps TRBD1 (6 bases). CDR3 length equals 15 residues. The V gene's germline CDR1 is MNHEY and CDR2 SVGAGI. With 5 bases removed from V and 7 bases from J, the gap between germline ends came to 15 bases. Written as DNA, the CDR3 is TGTGCCAGCAGTCCCGAGACAGGAATAAATTCACCCCTCCACTTT. This translates into CASSPETGINSPLHF.

About this clone: The identical CDR3 is also encoded by other nucleotide sequences in the sample. The gene calls are TRBV5-1 and TRBJ2-5, with TRBD1 identical over 11 bases. V was clipped by 2 bases and J by 5 bases; unmatched bases: 2. The germline gives CDR1 SGHRS, CDR2 YFSETQ. The CDR3 spans 14 residues. The DNA for the CDR3 is TGCGCCAGCAGCTTAGGGACAGGGGGGGAGACCCAGTACTTC. It translates to CASSLGTGGETQYF.

This clone appeared once. The chain uses TRBV7-6 and TRBJ2-1, with TRBD2 identical over 7 bases. The V segment lost 5 bases and the J segment 0 bases; nucleotides outside the gene matches: 13. In germline, CDR1 is SGHVS, CDR2 FNYEAQ. The CDR3 totals 18 residues. The CDR3 loop reads CASSTTSSGGGSYNEQFF. CDR3 nucleotide sequence: TGTGCCAGCAGCACAACCTCTAGCGGTGGTGGCTCCTACAATGAGCAGTTCTTC. Looking up the rest from reference TRBV7-6 and TRBJ2-1 gives the full variable domain: GAGVSQSPRYKVTKRGQDVALRCDPISGHVSLYWYRQALGQGPEFLTYFNYEAQQDKSGLPNDRFSAERPEGSISTLTIQRTEQRDSAMYRCASSTTSSGGGSYNEQFFGPGTRLTVL.

V gene TRBV4-2 combines with J gene TRBJ1-1; no clear D. In germline, CDR1 is LGHNA, CDR2 YNFKEQ. The CDR3 has 16 residues. The germline V and J ends were trimmed by 0 bases and 1 base, with 12 bases remaining between them. CDR3: CASSQDWAAQNTEAFF. The CDR3 coding sequence is TGTGCCAGCAGCCAAGATTGGGCAGCACAGAACACTGAAGCTTTCTTT.

The chain combines TRBV15 with TRBJ2-2; D is unclear. The CDR3 spans 16 residues. Germline V CDR1 and CDR2: LNHNV, YYDKDF (reference sequence). Trimming took 4 bases from V and 0 from J, leaving 12 bases between them. CDR3 region: CATSKSLLANTGELFF. The CDR3 region has the DNA TGTGCCACCAGCAAATCCCTCCTAGCGAACACCGGGGAGCTGTTTTTT.

The V and J genes are TRBV2 and TRBJ2-7, with 12 bases fitting TRBD2. The CDR3 sequence is 15 residues long. Trimming cost V 6 bases and J 2 bases; bases outside gene matches: 5. Germline V gene sequence: CDR1 SNHLY, CDR2 FYNNEI. The CDR3 here is CASSPRLAGAYEQYF. DNA of the CDR3: TGTGCCAGCAGCCCCCGACTAGCGGGAGCCTACGAGCAGTACTTC.

This clone was recorded only once. The genes are TRBV5-6 and TRBJ1-5; TRBD1 matches at 7 bases. CDR3 length equals 15 residues. With 1 base clipped from V and 7 bases from J, the junction kept 8 bases outside the gene matches. The germline V gene encodes CDR1 SGHDT and CDR2 YYEEEE. The CDR3 reads CASSLNTGDSQPQHF. CDR3 bases: TGTGCCAGCAGCTTGAATACAGGGGACAGCCAGCCCCAGCATTTT.

The genes are TRBV7-2 and TRBJ1-5; 7 positions agree with TRBD1. Unmatched junction bases numbered 5, after V lost 0 bases and J lost 6 bases. CDR3 length: 15 residues. Germline loops: CDR1 SGHTA, CDR2 FQGNSA. Written as DNA, the CDR3 is TGTGCCAGCAGCTTAGCAGAGGGGGCTGGTCAGCCCCAGCATTTT. Translated: CASSLAEGAGQPQHF. Based on the CDR3 plus reference TRBV7-2 and TRBJ1-5, the full variable domain is GAGVSQSPSNKVTEKGKDVELRCDPISGHTALYWYRQSLGQGLEFLIYFQGNSAPDKSGLPSDRFSAERTGGSVSTLTIQRTQQEDSAVYLCASSLAEGAGQPQHFGDGTRLSIL.

The CDR3 DNA reads as TGTGCCAGCAGCTTTCACCCTCGGGACAACCGAGACGCTTTCTTT. Its protein is CASSFHPRDNRDAFF. J is TRBJ1-1 and V is TRBV7-2; tentative D call: TRBD1 (6 bases). This CDR3 is 15 amino acids long. The germline CDR1 and CDR2 sequences are SGHTA and FQGNSA. V gave up 3 bases and J gave up 11 bases, with 22 bases separating them.

The chain joins TRBV28 to TRBJ1-4, with 7 bases fitting TRBD1. Trimming removed 5 bases from V and 5 bases from J; junction bases left unmatched: 8. CDR1 is MDHEN, CDR2 SYDVKM, per germline. The CDR3 consists of 15 residues. The CDR3 loop is CASSVSGQSNEKLFF. CDR3 nucleotide sequence: TGTGCCAGCAGTGTATCGGGACAGTCAAATGAAAAACTGTTTTTT.